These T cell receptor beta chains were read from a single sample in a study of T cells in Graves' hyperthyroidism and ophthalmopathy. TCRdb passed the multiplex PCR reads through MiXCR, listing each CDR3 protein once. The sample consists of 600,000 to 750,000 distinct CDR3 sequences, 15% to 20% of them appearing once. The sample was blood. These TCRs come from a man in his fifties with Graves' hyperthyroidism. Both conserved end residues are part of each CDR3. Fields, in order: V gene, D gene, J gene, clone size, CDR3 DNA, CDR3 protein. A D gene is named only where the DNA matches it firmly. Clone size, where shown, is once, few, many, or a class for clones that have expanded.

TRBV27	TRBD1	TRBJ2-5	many	TGTGCCAGCAGTCCGAGCCGGGACAGACAAGAGACCCAGTACTTC	CASSPSRDRQETQYF
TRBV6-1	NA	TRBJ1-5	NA	TGTGCCAGCAGGCTCGGGACATCTCCGCATCAGCCCCAGCATTTT	CASRLGTSPHQPQHF
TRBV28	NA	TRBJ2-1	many	TGTGCCAGCAGTTGGCAGGGCTTAAACAATGAGCAGTTCTTC	CASSWQGLNNEQFF
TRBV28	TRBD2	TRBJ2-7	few	TGTGCCAGCAGTTACGGGACTAGCGGCAACTACTACGAGCAGTACTTC	CASSYGTSGNYYEQYF
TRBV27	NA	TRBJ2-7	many	TGTGCCAGCAGTTTAAAGGGTCAGGGCTACGAGCAGTACTTC	CASSLKGQGYEQYF
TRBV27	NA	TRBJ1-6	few	TGTGCCAGCAGTTTATCGGGGTCCTCACCCCTCCACTTT	CASSLSGSSPLHF
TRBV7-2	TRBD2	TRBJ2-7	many	TGTGCCAGCAGCCCACTAGCGGCCCCCTCCTACGAGCAGTACTTC	CASSPLAAPSYEQYF
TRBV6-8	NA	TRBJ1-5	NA	TGTGCCATCAAAAGGCCAGGCAATCAGCCCCAGCATTTT	CAIKRPGNQPQHF
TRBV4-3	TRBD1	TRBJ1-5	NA	TGCGCCAGCAGCCAAGATCGGGCAGGGGGAAATCAGCCCCAGCATTTT	CASSQDRAGGNQPQHF
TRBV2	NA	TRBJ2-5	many	TGTGCCAGCAGTGGGAATCGTCTCGGAGGCCAAGAGACCCAGTACTTC	CASSGNRLGGQETQYF
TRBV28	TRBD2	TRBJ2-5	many	TGTGCCAGCAGTTTCCCGGGACTAGCGGGAGGGGGGGAGACCCAGTACTTC	CASSFPGLAGGGETQYF
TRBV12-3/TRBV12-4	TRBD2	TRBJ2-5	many	TGTGCCAGCAGTTGGCTAGCGGGAGGGCCGGCAGAGACCCAGTACTTC	CASSWLAGGPAETQYF
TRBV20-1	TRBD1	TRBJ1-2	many	TGCAGTGCTAGAGCCGGACAGGGGGATTATGGCTACACCTTC	CSARAGQGDYGYTF
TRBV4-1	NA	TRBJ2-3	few	TGCGCCAGCAGCCAAGAGGGGGTGGGAACGCAGTATTTT	CASSQEGVGTQYF
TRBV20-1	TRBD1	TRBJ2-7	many	TGCAGTGCCCCGGGACAGGTACCTTACGAGCAGTACTTC	CSAPGQVPYEQYF
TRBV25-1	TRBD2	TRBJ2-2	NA	TGTGCCAGCAGTGAATCGGGCGGGAGGGTCACCGGGGAGCTGTTTTTT	CASSESGGRVTGELFF
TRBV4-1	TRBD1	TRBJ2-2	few	TGCGCCAGCAGCCAGGGACAGGGGGCATCCGGGGAGCTGTTTTTT	CASSQGQGASGELFF
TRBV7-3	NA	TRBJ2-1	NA	TGTGCCAGCCGGAGCTATTCTTCCAATGAGCAGTTCTTC	CASRSYSSNEQFF
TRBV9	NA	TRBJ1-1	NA	TGTGCCAGCAGCGGGGGCGGAGGGTACACTGAAGCTTTCTTT	CASSGGGGYTEAFF
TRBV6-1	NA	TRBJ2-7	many	TGTGCCAGCAGTCTACCCGACAGGAGGCAGTACTTC	CASSLPDRRQYF
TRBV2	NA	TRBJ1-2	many	TGTGCCAGCAGTGAAGGGTTGGAAGGCTACACCTTC	CASSEGLEGYTF
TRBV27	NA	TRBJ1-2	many	TGTGCCAGCAGTCCCTCTGAAATTGGGGGCTACACCTTC	CASSPSEIGGYTF
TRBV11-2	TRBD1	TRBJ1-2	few	TGTGCCAGCAGCCCCAGAATGACCGGGACAGGGTTAATCTCTGGCTACACCTTC	CASSPRMTGTGLISGYTF
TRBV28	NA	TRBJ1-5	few	TGTGCCAGCAGCGGCGGGGGGTCTGGTCAGCCCCAGCATTTT	CASSGGGSGQPQHF